What follows are 26 T cell receptor beta chains derived from one specimen sequenced in a study of identical twins. TCRdb passed the 5' RACE reads through MiXCR, listing each CDR3 protein once. The table has roughly 770,000 distinct CDR3 sequences, 15% to 20% seen once. This sample was also put to use in a study of T cells expressing NK-cell markers.

The sequenced sample was PBMCs. Receptors were obtained from a woman aged 18-35 years in good health.

This clonotype was observed a handful of times. The chain carries TRBV4-2 and TRBJ2-1; no reliable D call. V lost 0 bases and J lost 2, with 8 bases in between. This CDR3 spans 15 amino acids. Per the germline V gene, CDR1 is LGHNA and CDR2 is YNFKEQ. CDR3 sequence reads: CASSQENVPYNEQFF. The CDR3, as DNA: TGTGCCAGCAGCCAAGAGAATGTCCCCTACAATGAGCAGTTCTTC.

The table lists this clonotype with a few counts. The V call is TRBV7-8, the J call TRBJ2-3; TRBD2 matches at 11 bases. Trimming removed 4 bases from V and 5 bases from J; junction bases left unmatched: 17. The CDR3 consists of 19 residues. The V gene's germline CDR1 is SGHVS and CDR2 FQNEAQ. CDR3 coding DNA: TGTGCCAGCAGCTCATACGGAACCTCCGGGACTAGCGGTGGAGATACGCAGTATTTT. Protein: CASSSYGTSGTSGGDTQYF.

The J gene is TRBJ2-1, the V gene TRBV12-3 or TRBV12-4; D tentatively reads TRBD1 or TRBD2 (5 bases each). Trimming pared 5 bases from V and 7 bases from J, leaving 21 bases between. The CDR3 covers 16 residues. The DNA for the CDR3 is TGTGCCAGCAGTCCGAACCGGGACCCAAAGGGGAATGAGCAGTTCTTC. This sequence encodes CASSPNRDPKGNEQFF.

The V and J genes are TRBV12-3 or TRBV12-4 and TRBJ2-3; D is possibly TRBD1 (7 bases). V lost 5 bases, J lost 5 bases, and 14 bases lay in between. This CDR3 contains 14 residues. The CDR3 loop is CASSGGGRRDTQYF. The CDR3 region has the DNA TGTGCCAGCAGTGGAGGGGGCCGTAGAGATACGCAGTATTTT.

The chain is built from TRBV5-1 and TRBJ2-7; 9 bases agree with TRBD1. Germline V gene lookup returns CDR1 SGHRS and CDR2 YFSETQ. The CDR3 runs 14 residues. With 7 bases clipped from V and 6 bases from J, the junction kept 11 bases outside the gene matches. Here the CDR3 reads CASGAGDRVTEQYF. Here the CDR3 DNA reads TGCGCCAGCGGGGCTGGGGACAGGGTAACCGAGCAGTACTTC.

The chain employs TRBV20-1 and TRBJ1-6; the D is unclear. Germline loops: CDR1 DFQATT, CDR2 SNEGSKA (reference sequence). The CDR3 sequence is 14 residues long. With 3 bases removed from V and 7 bases from J, the gap between germline ends came to 13 bases. The CDR3 bases are TGCAGTGCTAGGGGTCGGCACGGGAATTCACCCCTCCACTTT. Protein sequence: CSARGRHGNSPLHF.

This clonotype was seen a handful of times. The chain links TRBV11-2 to TRBJ2-4; tentatively, D is TRBD2 (5 bases). Germline assignment: CDR1 SGHAT and CDR2 FQNNGV. V was clipped by 6 bases and J by 5 bases, with 14 bases between them. The CDR3 loop spans 14 amino acids. CDR3 coding DNA: TGTGCCAGCAGTCCCCGACCCGGGGAAAACATTCAGTACTTC. This encodes CASSPRPGENIQYF.

This clonotype was picked up many times. Mismatch with germline at one junction end may stem from a read error. J is TRBJ1-1 and V is TRBV6-6; tentatively, D is TRBD1 (6 bases). This CDR3 has 12 amino acids. The germline CDR1 and CDR2 sequences are MNHNY and SVGAGI (reference sequence). CDR3 amino acids: CASRVRDTEAFF. As DNA, the CDR3 is TGTGCCAGCAGAGTCCGGGACACAGAAGCTTTCTTT.

The chain uses TRBV5-1 and TRBJ2-7; tentatively, D is TRBD1 (5 bases). Germline CDR1 reads SGHRS; CDR2 reads YFSETQ. Trimming took off 2 bases at V and 5 bases at J, with 17 bases between the two ends. The CDR3 consists of 15 residues. In DNA form, the CDR3 reads TGCGCCAGCAGCTTCCTGCAGGGAAGGGTGGACGAGCAGTACTTC. Translated: CASSFLQGRVDEQYF.

The CDR3 DNA sequence: TGCAGTGCTCTAGCGGGAGGAGGTGAAGATACGCAGTATTTT. It translates to CSALAGGGEDTQYF. The V and J genes are TRBV20-1 and TRBJ2-3; 11 bases agree with TRBD2. V lost 5 bases to trimming and J lost 5 bases; unmatched junction nucleotides: 6. Germline V gene lookup returns CDR1 DFQATT and CDR2 SNEGSKA (reference sequence). This CDR3 spans 14 amino acids.

V gene TRBV27 combines with J gene TRBJ2-6; unclear D gene. Trimming left V 6 bases short and J 2 bases short, with 14 bases between. CDR3 length: 16 residues. Germline V gene lookup returns CDR1 MNHEY and CDR2 SMNVEV (reference sequence). This chain's CDR3 is CASSLIRATGANVLTF. CDR3 DNA: TGTGCCAGCAGCTTGATCCGGGCGACTGGGGCCAACGTCCTGACTTTC. Full variable domain (rest looked up from reference TRBV27 and TRBJ2-6): EAQVTQNPRYLITVTGKKLTVTCSQNMNHEYMSWYRQDPGLGLRQIYYSMNVEVTDKGDVPEGYKVSRKEKRNFPLILESPSPNQTSLYFCASSLIRATGANVLTFGAGSRLTVL.

This clonotype has a handful of counts. The chain carries TRBV5-1 and TRBJ2-1; TRBD2 aligns across 8 bases. V shed 6 bases and J 0 bases; nucleotides not matched to a gene: 8. The CDR3 consists of 16 residues. Germline values: CDR1 SGHRS, CDR2 YFSETQ. CDR3 sequence (DNA): TGCGCCAGCACCGGGGTTGCGGGGGGCTCCTACAATGAGCAGTTCTTC. As protein: CASTGVAGGSYNEQFF.

The V gene is TRBV2, the J gene TRBJ2-1; tentatively, D is TRBD2 (6 bases). The CDR3 loop spans 16 amino acids. Germline loops: CDR1 SNHLY, CDR2 FYNNEI. Trimming took 7 bases from V and 0 from J, leaving 16 bases between them. The CDR3 loop is CASMRRDVSSYNEQFF. CDR3 DNA: TGTGCCAGCATGAGGCGGGACGTGAGCTCCTACAATGAGCAGTTCTTC.

This chain uses TRBV14 with TRBJ2-1; TRBD2 aligns across 8 bases. CDR3 length: 20 residues. V trimming: 1 base; J trimming: 0 bases; junction bases outside the gene matches: 14. Per germline, CDR1 SGHDN and CDR2 FVKESK. The CDR3 nucleotides are TGTGCCAGCAGCCAAGTCACCCCCGGGCCCGGGGGGGCCTCCTACAATGAGCAGTTCTTC. This encodes CASSQVTPGPGGASYNEQFF. Supplemented by reference TRBV14 and TRBJ2-1, the full variable domain reads EAGVTQFPSHSVIEKGQTVTLRCDPISGHDNLYWYRRVMGKEIKFLLHFVKESKQDESGMPNNRFLAERTGGTYSTLKVQPAELEDSGVYFCASSQVTPGPGGASYNEQFFGPGTRLTVL.

This clonotype was detected only a few times. This chain joins TRBV12-3 or TRBV12-4 and TRBJ2-7; TRBD2 matches at 14 bases. This CDR3 spans 14 amino acids. V was clipped by 6 bases and J by 4 bases; unmatched bases: 2. The CDR3, as DNA: TGTGCCAGCAGGGGACTAGCGGGGGAGTACGAGCAGTACTTC. Its translation: CASRGLAGEYEQYF.

This clonotype showed up just a few times. The gene calls are TRBV15 and TRBJ2-5, with D maybe TRBD2 (5 bases). Trimming pared 7 bases from V and 4 bases from J, leaving 16 bases between. In germline, CDR1 is LNHNV, CDR2 YYDKDF (reference sequence). This CDR3 contains 14 residues. For the CDR3, the DNA is TGTGCCACCATAAGCGGCCAATACGGAGAGACCCAGTACTTC. Encoded protein: CATISGQYGETQYF. Supplemented by reference TRBV15 and TRBJ2-5, the full variable domain reads DAMVIQNPRYQVTQFGKPVTLSCSQTLNHNVMYWYQQKSSQAPKLLFHYYDKDFNNEADTPDNFQSRRPNTSFCFLDIRSPGLGDTAMYLCATISGQYGETQYFGPGTRLLVL.

The chain employs TRBV7-2 and TRBJ2-1; D is possibly TRBD2 (6 bases). V dropped 2 bases and J dropped 1 base, with 9 bases sitting between them. Germline V gives CDR1 SGHTA, CDR2 FQGNSA. CDR3 length: 15 residues. Written as DNA, the CDR3 is TGTGCCAGCAGCTTATTTAGCGGTTCCTACAATGAGCAGTTCTTC. This encodes CASSLFSGSYNEQFF.

The chain combines TRBV7-2 with TRBJ2-3; no clear D. The V end lost 5 bases, the J end lost 6 bases, and 18 bases lay between the germline ends. Germline CDR1 is SGHTA and CDR2 is FQGNSA. This CDR3 comprises 15 residues. The CDR3 DNA is TGTGCCAGCAGCCCCCAAGGCGCGGAGATCGATACGCAGTATTTT. Translation: CASSPQGAEIDTQYF.

Only a few counts were recorded for this clonotype. The rearrangement uses TRBV5-1 and TRBJ1-1; D is unclear. In germline, CDR1 is SGHRS, CDR2 YFSETQ. This CDR3 has 15 residues. Deletions cut 0 bases from V and 1 base from J, with 10 bases between. The CDR3 DNA is TGCGCCAGCAGCTTGGAAGGGAGCCAGAACACTGAAGCTTTCTTT. Its translation is CASSLEGSQNTEAFF.

In its sample, this clonotype was seen a few times. The V call is TRBV20-1, the J call TRBJ2-1, with a weak D call TRBD1 (5 bases). The germline V gene has CDR1 DFQATT and CDR2 SNEGSKA (reference sequence). The CDR3 totals 11 residues. Trimming removed 6 bases at V and 6 bases at J, with 9 bases between. The CDR3 loop reads CSAKGFNEQFF. CDR3 sequence (DNA): TGCAGTGCCAAGGGGTTCAATGAGCAGTTCTTC.

This clonotype was detected only a few times. The chain has TRBV11-2 and TRBJ1-2, with TRBD1 matching 7 bases. Germline lookup yields CDR1 SGHAT and CDR2 FQNNGV. Trimming removed 5 bases from V and 8 bases from J; junction bases left unmatched: 11. The CDR3 is 14 residues long. The CDR3 sequence is CASSALTGRSGYTF. In nucleotides, the CDR3 is TGTGCCAGCAGCGCCTTGACAGGGAGGAGCGGCTACACCTTC.

This clonotype was counted between two and nine times. The chain couples TRBV12-3 or TRBV12-4 to TRBJ2-7; 7 bases map to TRBD1. V gave up 5 bases and J gave up 2 bases; unmatched junction bases: 9. The CDR3 covers 15 residues. The CDR3 nucleotides read TGTGCCAGCAGTAACCGGGACAGTGCGACCTACGAGCAGTACTTC. Amino acids: CASSNRDSATYEQYF.

The chain has TRBV18 and TRBJ1-2, with D perhaps TRBD1 (5 bases). V shed 5 bases and J shed 7 bases, with 17 bases lying between them. CDR1 is KGHSH, CDR2 LQKENI, per germline. The CDR3 consists of 14 residues. CDR3 DNA: TGTGCCAGCTCATCATCGCGGGACTCTCTTGGCTACACCTTC. Its translation is CASSSSRDSLGYTF.

This chain connects TRBV7-2 to TRBJ1-5; maybe TRBD1 (6 bases). Trimming cost V 6 bases and J 2 bases, with 14 bases left between them. The germline V gene has CDR1 SGHTA and CDR2 FQGNSA. The CDR3 extends over 15 amino acids. The CDR3 DNA follows: TGTGCCAGCAGTTTCTCAGGGGTGGGCAATCAGCCCCAGCATTTT. Its translation is CASSFSGVGNQPQHF.

The chain combines TRBV7-9 with TRBJ1-4, with 7 bases fitting TRBD1. The CDR3 runs to 15 residues. The V and J ends lost 1 base and 8 bases, in that order; junction bases with no gene match: 7. Germline V lookup: CDR1 SEHNR, CDR2 FQNEAQ (reference sequence). The CDR3 DNA sequence: TGTGCCAGCAGCTTAGGTCTGGACAGGAGGGAAAAACTGTTTTTT. It encodes CASSLGLDRREKLFF.

This clonotype was seen more than once but under ten times. This sequence joins TRBV7-9 and TRBJ2-1; 8 bases agree with TRBD2. Losses at the gene ends were 8 bases for V and 10 bases for J; bases not matched to a gene: 13. Germline assignment: CDR1 SEHNR and CDR2 FQNEAQ (reference sequence). The CDR3 sequence is 14 residues long. The CDR3: CASRSAGAIREQFF. The CDR3, as DNA: TGTGCCAGCCGATCAGCGGGGGCTATAAGGGAGCAGTTCTTC. The full variable domain, in which reference TRBV7-9 and TRBJ2-1 provide the parts outside the CDR3, is DTGVSQNPRHKITKRGQNVTFRCDPISEHNRLYWYRQTLGQGPEFLTYFQNEAQLEKSRLLSDRFSAERPKGSFSTLEIQRTEQGDSAMYLCASRSAGAIREQFFGPGTRLTVL.